This paragraph reports one TCR beta chain. Its cognate antigen has yet to be identified. The record has no base qualities; no much larger clone is one base away. Per the germline V gene, SQVTM is the CDR1 and ANQGSEA is the CDR2. There are 11 amino acids in the CDR3, from cysteine to phenylalanine inclusive. Only CDR3 DNA remains: 33 bases, in frame from the first base. Cut back by 5 bases and 3 bases, the V and J ends lie 7 bases apart. These data belong to a study of neoadjuvant anti-PD-1 for oral cavity cancer (TCRdb year 2021). Regarding the research as a whole: Before undergoing curative-intent surgical resection, most patients got three to four biweekly nivolumab doses at 3 mg/kg. Patients without progression received a fourth nivolumab dose around day 43 and underwent definitive surgical resection on days 50-56. Patients with complete response, partial response or stable disease by RECIST 1.1 were defined as responders, whereas patients with progression were defined as non-responders. The parent correlative cohort had 11 to 12 patients and a response rate of 30% to 35%. On the study overall, not on this receptor specifically: The TCR analyses had only three patients in each response group, and the authors called for validation in larger cohorts. Higher pretreatment blood Treg/Th17 ratios correlated with both higher pretreatment blood TCRbeta clonality and lower post-treatment tumor TCRbeta clonality. After neoadjuvant nivolumab, T cell clonality (Gini index) in PBMCs was significantly higher in non-responders than in responders.

The time point label, read with the paper, signifies: before neoadjuvant nivolumab. None of the patients had received prior systemic or radiation treatment, and all were newly diagnosed with stage II-IVA oral cavity squamous cell carcinoma. The cohort was composed of patients with HPV-negative, locally advanced oral cavity squamous cell carcinoma. Peripheral blood mononuclear cells were analyzed directly, without maintenance or expansion in culture. The samples were obtained from a longitudinal correlative study of a single-arm phase II trial testing neoadjuvant nivolumab in oral cavity squamous cell carcinoma. Genomic DNA-based TCRbeta sequencing was performed on subject-matched pre- and post-treatment PBMCs and tumors from three responders and three non-responders. Peripheral blood mononuclear cells were collected once before nivolumab treatment and again after treatment, at the time of surgery. The Maxwell RSC DNA from Cells kit was used to isolate genomic DNA from PBMCs.

For deep sequencing of PBMC libraries, mostly 450 to 500 ng of input genomic DNA was used, and six replicates were run per sample. Following the manufacturer's instructions, the team built TCRbeta libraries using the immunoSEQ hsTCRbeta kit. The finished libraries were brought together in one pool at 3 nM, which was then read using an Illumina NovaSeq 6000 S4 flow cell. Turning to the authors' computational methods: The immunoSEQ Analyzer was used for raw data preprocessing and quality control. The analysis was restricted to productive rearrangements, with each unique CDR3 amino acid sequence defining a clonotype. Repertoire clonality was estimated as the Gini-Simpson index, which was computed with the R package tcR. Student's t test was used to compare Gini indices, while Pearson correlation assessed associations with tumor size change. Drawn from immuneACCESS, this table holds only the in-frame rearrangements with V and J called that TCRdb kept. Clones are partly lost; checked studies trace under half to an unresolved V gene and leave the rest unexplained. Clone size and V and J calls were adopted from that table, with D and trimming inferred from the DNA. This sample is represented by fewer than 35,000 clones; around nine tenths of them were singletons. The leading ten clones occupy roughly 3.6% of the sample.

The rearranged segments are TRBV29-1 and TRBJ2-5; possibly the D gene is TRBD1, per 5 matching bases. This sequence was found in a person aged 40 to 85 with oral cavity squamous cell carcinoma. Sequencing used PBMCs, obtained before nivolumab (anti-PD-1) treatment. The DNA reads as follows: TGCAGCGTTCAAGGGGAAGAGACCCAGTACTTC. The translation is CSVQGEETQYF.